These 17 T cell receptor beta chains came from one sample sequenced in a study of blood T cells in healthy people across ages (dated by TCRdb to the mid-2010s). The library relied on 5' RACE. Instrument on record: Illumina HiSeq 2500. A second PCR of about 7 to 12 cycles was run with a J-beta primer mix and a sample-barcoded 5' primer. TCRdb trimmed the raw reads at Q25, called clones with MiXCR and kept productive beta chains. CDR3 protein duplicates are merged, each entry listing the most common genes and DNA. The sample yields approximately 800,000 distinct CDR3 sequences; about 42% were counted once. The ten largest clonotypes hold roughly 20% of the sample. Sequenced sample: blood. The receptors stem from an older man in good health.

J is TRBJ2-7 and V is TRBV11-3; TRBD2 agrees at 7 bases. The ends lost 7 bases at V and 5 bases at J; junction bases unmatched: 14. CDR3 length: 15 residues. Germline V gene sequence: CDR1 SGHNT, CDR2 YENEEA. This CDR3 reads CASTYEVREPNEQYF. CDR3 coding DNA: TGTGCCAGCACCTATGAAGTGCGGGAGCCCAACGAGCAGTACTTC.

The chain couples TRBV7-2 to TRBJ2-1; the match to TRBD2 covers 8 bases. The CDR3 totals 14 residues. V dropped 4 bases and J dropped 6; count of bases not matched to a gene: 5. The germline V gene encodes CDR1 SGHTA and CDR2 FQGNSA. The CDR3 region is CASSSGTRANEQFF. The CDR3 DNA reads TGTGCCAGCAGCTCCGGGACTAGGGCCAATGAGCAGTTCTTC. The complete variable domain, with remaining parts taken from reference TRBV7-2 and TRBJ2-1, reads GAGVSQSPSNKVTEKGKDVELRCDPISGHTALYWYRQSLGQGLEFLIYFQGNSAPDKSGLPSDRFSAERTGGSVSTLTIQRTQQEDSAVYLCASSSGTRANEQFFGPGTRLTVL.

Here the CDR3 DNA reads TGTGCCAGCAGCAAGGGGGTGGCCCAGTACTTC. It codes for CASSKGVAQYF. The rearrangement links TRBV21-1 to TRBJ2-5; the table assigns TRBD1, which was not confirmed against the DNA. TRBV21-1 is assigned pseudogene status. The CDR3 covers 11 residues.

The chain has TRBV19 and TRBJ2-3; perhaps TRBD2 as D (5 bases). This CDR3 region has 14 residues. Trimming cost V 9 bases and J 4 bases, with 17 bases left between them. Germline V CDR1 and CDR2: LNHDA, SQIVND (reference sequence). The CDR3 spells CASSLREGADTQYF. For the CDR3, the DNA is TGTGCCAGCTCCCTCCGGGAAGGAGCAGATACGCAGTATTTT.

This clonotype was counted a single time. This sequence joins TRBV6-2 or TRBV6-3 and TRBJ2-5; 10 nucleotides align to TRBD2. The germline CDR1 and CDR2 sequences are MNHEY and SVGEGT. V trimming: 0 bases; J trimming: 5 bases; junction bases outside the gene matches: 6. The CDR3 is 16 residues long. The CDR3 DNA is TGTGCCAGCAGTTACTCGCCCCTAGCGGGGGTCGAGACCCAGTACTTC. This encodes CASSYSPLAGVETQYF.

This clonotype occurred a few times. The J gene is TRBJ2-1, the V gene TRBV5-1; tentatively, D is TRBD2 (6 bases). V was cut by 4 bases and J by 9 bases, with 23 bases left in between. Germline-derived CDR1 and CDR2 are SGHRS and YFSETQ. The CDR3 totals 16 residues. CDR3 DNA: TGCGCCAGCAGCCCTTCAAAAGGGACTGGTGAGAGTGAGCAGTTCTTC. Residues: CASSPSKGTGESEQFF.

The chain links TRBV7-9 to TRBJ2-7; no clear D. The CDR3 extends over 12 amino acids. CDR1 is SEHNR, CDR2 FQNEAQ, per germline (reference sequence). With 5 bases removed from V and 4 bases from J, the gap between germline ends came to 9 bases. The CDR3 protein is CASSGMAYEQYF. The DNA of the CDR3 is TGTGCCAGCAGCGGCATGGCGTACGAGCAGTACTTC. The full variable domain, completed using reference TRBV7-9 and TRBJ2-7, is DTGVSQNPRHKITKRGQNVTFRCDPISEHNRLYWYRQTLGQGPEFLTYFQNEAQLEKSRLLSDRFSAERPKGSFSTLEIQRTEQGDSAMYLCASSGMAYEQYFGPGTRLTVT.

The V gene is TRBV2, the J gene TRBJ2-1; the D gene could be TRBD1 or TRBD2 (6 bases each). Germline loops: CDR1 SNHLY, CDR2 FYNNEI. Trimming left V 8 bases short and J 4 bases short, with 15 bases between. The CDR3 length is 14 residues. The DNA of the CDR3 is TGTGCCAGCCCCCCGGGGGCTTCTTACAATGAGCAGTTCTTC. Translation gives CASPPGASYNEQFF. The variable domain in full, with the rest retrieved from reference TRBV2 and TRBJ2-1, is EPEVTQTPSHQVTQMGQEVILRCVPISNHLYFYWYRQILGQKVEFLVSFYNNEISEKSEIFDDQFSVERPDGSNFTLKIRSTKLEDSAMYFCASPPGASYNEQFFGPGTRLTVL.

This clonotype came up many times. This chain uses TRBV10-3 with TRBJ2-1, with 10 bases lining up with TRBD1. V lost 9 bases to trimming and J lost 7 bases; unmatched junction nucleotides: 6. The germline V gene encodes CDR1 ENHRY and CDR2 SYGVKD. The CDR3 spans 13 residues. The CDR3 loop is CAISGTGVNEQFF. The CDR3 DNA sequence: TGTGCCATATCCGGGACAGGGGTTAATGAGCAGTTCTTC.

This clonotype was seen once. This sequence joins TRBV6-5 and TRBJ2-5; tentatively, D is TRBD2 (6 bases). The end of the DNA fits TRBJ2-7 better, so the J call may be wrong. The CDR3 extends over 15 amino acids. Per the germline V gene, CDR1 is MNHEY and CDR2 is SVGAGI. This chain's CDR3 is CASKPSGPRSGEQYF. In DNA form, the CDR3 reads TGTGCCAGCAAACCCAGCGGGCCGAGGAGTGGCGAGCAGTACTTC.

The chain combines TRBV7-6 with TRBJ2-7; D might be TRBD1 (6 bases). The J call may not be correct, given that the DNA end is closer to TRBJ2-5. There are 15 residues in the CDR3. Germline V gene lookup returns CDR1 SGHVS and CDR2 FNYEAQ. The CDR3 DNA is TGTGCCAGCAGCTTAGAGGGACAAGACGAAGAGACCCAGTACTTC. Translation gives CASSLEGQDEETQYF.

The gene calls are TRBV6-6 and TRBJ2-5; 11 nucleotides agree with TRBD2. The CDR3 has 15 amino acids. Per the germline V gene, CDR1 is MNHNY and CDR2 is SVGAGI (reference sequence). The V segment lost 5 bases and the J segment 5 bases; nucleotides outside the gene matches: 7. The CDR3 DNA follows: TGTGCCAGCAGTCCTCCTAGCGGGAGGAGGGAGACCCAGTACTTC. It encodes CASSPPSGRRETQYF.

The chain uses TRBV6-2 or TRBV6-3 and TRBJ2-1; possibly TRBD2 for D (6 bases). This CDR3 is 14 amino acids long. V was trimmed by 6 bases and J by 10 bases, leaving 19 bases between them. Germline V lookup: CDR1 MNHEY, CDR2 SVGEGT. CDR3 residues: CASRGGTLSYEQFF. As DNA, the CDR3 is TGTGCCAGCAGAGGCGGGACCTTGTCCTACGAGCAGTTCTTC.

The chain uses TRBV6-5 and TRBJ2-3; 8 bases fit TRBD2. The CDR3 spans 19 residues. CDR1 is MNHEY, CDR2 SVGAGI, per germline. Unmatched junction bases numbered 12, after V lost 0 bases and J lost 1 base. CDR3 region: CASSYSMRSRAGGTDTQYF. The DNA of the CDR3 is TGTGCCAGCAGTTACTCGATGCGTAGCCGAGCGGGGGGCACAGATACGCAGTATTTT.

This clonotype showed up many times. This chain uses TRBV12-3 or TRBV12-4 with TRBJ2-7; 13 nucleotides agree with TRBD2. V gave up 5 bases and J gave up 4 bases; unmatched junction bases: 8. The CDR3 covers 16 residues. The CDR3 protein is CASSLWTSGSIYEQYF. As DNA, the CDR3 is TGTGCCAGCAGTCTTTGGACTAGCGGGAGTATATACGAGCAGTACTTC.

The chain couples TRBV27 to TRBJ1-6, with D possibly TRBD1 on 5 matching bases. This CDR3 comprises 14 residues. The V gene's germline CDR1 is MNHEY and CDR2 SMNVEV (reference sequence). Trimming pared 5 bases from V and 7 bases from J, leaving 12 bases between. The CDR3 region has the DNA TGTGCCAGCAGTCGTGCAGGGTCGAATTCACCCCTCCACTTT. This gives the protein CASSRAGSNSPLHF.

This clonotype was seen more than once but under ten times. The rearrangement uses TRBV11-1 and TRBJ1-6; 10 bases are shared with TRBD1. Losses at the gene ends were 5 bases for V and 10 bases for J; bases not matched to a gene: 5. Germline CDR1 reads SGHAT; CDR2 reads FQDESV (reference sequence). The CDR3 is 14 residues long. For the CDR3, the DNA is TGTGCCAGCAGCCGACAGGGGGCTGGATCACCCCTCCACTTT. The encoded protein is CASSRQGAGSPLHF.